This is a list of T cell receptor beta chains from one sample in a study of OX40 agonist ivuxolimab in advanced cancers. Generated by immunoSEQ multiplex PCR, the TCRdb table keeps only in-frame clones and is missing some. Among around 64,000 clones listed, about 89% were seen once. Sequencing was performed on CD4+ or CD8+ T cells sorted from blood, taken in a trial of the OX40 agonist ivuxolimab. The receptors shown here come from an adult with an advanced solid tumor such as melanoma, head and neck, liver or kidney cancer. CDR3s include the opening cysteine and the closing phenylalanine or tryptophan. The D gene is left open where the match is weak. Size values are once, few and many counts, or a class for expanded clones, and some rows have none.

j_gene,d_gene,len,abundance,v_gene,CDR3nt,CDR3aa
TRBJ2-3,-,17,-,TRBV18,TGTGCCAGCTCACCACAGGGTCCGCGGGCTAGCACAGATACGCAGTATTTT,CASSPQGPRASTDTQYF
TRBJ2-7,TRBD2,15,-,TRBV5-4,TGTGCCAGCAGCCCCTTAGCGGGAGCGTCCTACGAGCAGTACTTC,CASSPLAGASYEQYF
TRBJ2-3,TRBD1,14,-,TRBV5-1,TGCGCCAGCAGCCCCTTGACAGGGTCAGATACGCAGTATTTT,CASSPLTGSDTQYF
TRBJ2-1,TRBD1,16,-,TRBV9,TGTGCCAGCAGCCTCCACAGGGGCCGTAACTACAATGAGCAGTTCTTC,CASSLHRGRNYNEQFF
TRBJ1-1,-,14,-,TRBV19,TGTGCCAGTAGGAGTCAGGGGTGGAACACTGAAGCTTTCTTT,CASRSQGWNTEAFF
TRBJ2-2,TRBD2,15,-,TRBV7-2,TGTGCCAGCGGGGCGACTAGCGGGAGAGGCGGGGAGCTGTTTTTT,CASGATSGRGGELFF
TRBJ1-4,-,15,once,TRBV7-9,TGTGCCAGCAGCTTATTCGGGACTTTTTCGGAAAAACTGTTTTTT,CASSLFGTFSEKLFF
TRBJ2-1,TRBD2,15,-,TRBV4-3,TGCGCCAGCAGCCCTAGGAGCGGGACCTTGAATGAGCAGTTCTTC,CASSPRSGTLNEQFF
TRBJ2-1,TRBD1,13,-,TRBV29-1,TGCAGCGTGACCCGGGACAGCTACAATGAGCAGTTCTTC,CSVTRDSYNEQFF
TRBJ2-5,TRBD2,15,-,TRBV7-3,TGTGCCAGCAGCTCCCCCGGGACTACTCTGGAGACCCAGTACTTC,CASSSPGTTLETQYF
TRBJ1-2,-,15,few,TRBV9,TGTGCCAGCAGCGTAGCTCAGGATACACACTATGGCTACACCTTC,CASSVAQDTHYGYTF
TRBJ1-2,-,13,-,TRBV2,TGTGCCAGCAGTGATTCGGGGGCGGGAGGCTACACCTTC,CASSDSGAGGYTF
TRBJ2-1,TRBD2,15,-,TRBV5-1,TGCGCCAGCAGCTTGGGTAGCGGGAGTCACAATGAGCAGTTCTTC,CASSLGSGSHNEQFF
TRBJ1-5,TRBD1,13,-,TRBV27,TGTGCCAGCGGCAGACAGGGTGGGCAGCCCCAGCATTTT,CASGRQGGQPQHF
TRBJ1-6,TRBD1,16,-,TRBV5-5,TGTGCCAGCAGCTCGACAGGGGTTACCTATAATTCACCCCTCCACTTT,CASSSTGVTYNSPLHF
TRBJ2-7,TRBD1,14,-,TRBV7-2,TGTGCCAGCAGCTTGGGGACAGGGACCTACGAGCAGTACTTC,CASSLGTGTYEQYF
TRBJ1-1,TRBD1,13,-,TRBV9,TGTGCCAGCAGCGTAGTGGGGACAGAAGAAGCTTTCTTT,CASSVVGTEEAFF
TRBJ2-7,-,14,once,TRBV4-1,TGCGCCAGCAGCCTACAACGGGGCTCCTACGAGCAGTACTTC,CASSLQRGSYEQYF
TRBJ2-7,-,15,-,TRBV5-1,TGCGCCAGCAGCTCCGGAGGTCCATGGGGCGACGAGCAGTACTTC,CASSSGGPWGDEQYF
TRBJ1-3,-,17,-,TRBV9,TGTGCCAGCAGCCCCCGGACTGTGGGGGCCTCTGGAAACACCATATATTTT,CASSPRTVGASGNTIYF
TRBJ2-1,-,13,-,TRBV10-2,TGCGCCAGCAGGTTGTCGGTTAGCAATGAGCAGTTCTTC,CASRLSVSNEQFF
TRBJ1-2,-,14,-,TRBV11-2,TGTGCCAGCAGCCAATTAGGTGGGGTAGGAGGCTACACCTTC,CASSQLGGVGGYTF
TRBJ1-5,-,13,-,TRBV4-3,TGCGCCAGCAGCCGGACACAGAATCAGCCCCAGCATTTT,CASSRTQNQPQHF